This T cell receptor (beta chain) was recorded in a study of blood T cells in healthy people across ages. Across the whole study: Capture by template switching was about one barcoded beta molecule per two T cells. Study-wide results and caveats: Strong correlation was found linking TCR beta diversity to naive T cell percentage.

About this clonotype itself: Its specificity is not known.

Together with a sample-barcoded 5' primer, a J-beta primer mix was included in a second PCR lasting 7 to 11 cycles. TCRdb called the 5' RACE reads again in MiXCR, with one record for every CDR3 protein. The data contain 1.6 million or so distinct CDR3 sequences, roughly 32% of them seen just once; the ten biggest clones take up about 11%. Trimming removed 2 bases from V and 3 bases from J, with 14 bases in between. The CDR3 contains 15 residues. Germline V gives CDR1 SGHRS, CDR2 YFSETQ. The source material was blood. The chain carries TRBV5-1 and TRBJ2-5; perhaps TRBD1 as D (6 bases). This TCR was sampled from a woman aged 30 to 39 in good health. CDR3: CASSFQGNQKETQYF. CDR3 DNA sequence: TGCGCCAGCAGCTTCCAGGGGAACCAAAAAGAGACCCAGTACTTC.